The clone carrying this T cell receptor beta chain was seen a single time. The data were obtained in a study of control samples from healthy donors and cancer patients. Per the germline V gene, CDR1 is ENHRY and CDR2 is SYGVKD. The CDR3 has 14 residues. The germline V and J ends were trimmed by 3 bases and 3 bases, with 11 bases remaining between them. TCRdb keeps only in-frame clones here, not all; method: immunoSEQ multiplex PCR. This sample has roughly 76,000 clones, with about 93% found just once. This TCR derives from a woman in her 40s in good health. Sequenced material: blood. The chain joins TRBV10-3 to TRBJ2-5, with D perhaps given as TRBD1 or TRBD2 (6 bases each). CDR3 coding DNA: TGTGCCATCAGTGATGGGGGGCGAAAAGAGACCCAGTACTTC. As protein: CAISDGGRKETQYF.